The clone carrying this TCR beta chain was recorded only once. The target antigen is unknown. The germline V and J ends were trimmed by 2 bases and 7 bases, with 14 bases remaining between them. Germline V CDR1 and CDR2: GTSNPN, SVGIG (reference sequence). The CDR3 covers 13 residues. The data originate from a study of T cell responses to AZD1222 COVID-19 vaccine. Profiling relied on immunoSEQ multiplex PCR, and the TCRdb table lists in-frame clones only, not all of them. This repertoire shows about 98,000 clones, about 86% found once; its top ten account for 10% to 13%. Overall study findings and caveats: Among AZD1222 vaccinees, only 6 or 7 were seropositive at baseline. Two AZD1222 doses significantly raised spike-specific TCR breadth and depth over controls.

The chain combines TRBV30 with TRBJ1-1, with D unclear. Sequencing used peripheral blood, obtained on day 0 of MenACWY control vaccination. The TCR was taken from an adult in good health. CDR3 in amino acids: CAWSPQALGEAFF. The CDR3 region has the DNA TGTGCCTGGAGTCCCCAGGCTCTTGGTGAAGCTTTCTTT.